This TCR beta chain came from a study of blood T cell repertoires in COVID-19. Study as a whole: Spain, Italy and the United States supplied samples that represented acute and convalescent COVID-19. The analysed material was cDNA or gDNA that came from T cells, B-cell-depleted T cells, or PBMCs.

The V gene end was trimmed by 6 bases and the J gene end by 9 bases; junction bases not matched to a gene: 10. This CDR3 is 13 amino acids long. Germline CDR1 is SQVTM and CDR2 is ANQGSEA. The table lists this clone with a count of one. Authors' processing steps: Scientists estimated how many nucleated cells there were by amplifying reference gene primers. Libraries were prepared by immunoSEQ multiplex PCR; TCRdb keeps only in-frame clonotypes and omits some of them. The V and J calls and clone size are taken from that table; D and trimming were inferred from the DNA. The sample contains 310,000 or so clones, approximately 86% of which appear only once.

The sample taken for sequencing was peripheral blood. The chain uses TRBV29-1 and TRBJ1-2; 10 nucleotides line up with TRBD1. The sequence was collected from a woman aged 30 to 39 who had recovered from COVID-19. This CDR3 reads CSVLEDRGIRYTF. CDR3 coding DNA: TGCAGCGTGTTGGAGGACAGGGGGATCCGCTACACCTTC.